This record concerns one T cell receptor beta chain sequence. Trimming removed 0 bases from V and 4 bases from J, with 13 bases in between. The CDR3 spans 17 residues. Germline V gives CDR1 LGHDT, CDR2 YNNKEL (reference sequence). The sample originates from a study of blood T cell repertoires in COVID-19. The wider study: Samples representing acute and convalescent COVID-19 were sourced from the United States, Italy and Spain. Sources were T cells, B-cell-depleted T cells, or PBMCs; the material itself was cDNA or gDNA.

Authors' methods: Amplification of reference gene primers was used by the study to estimate nucleated cell counts. The table came from immunoSEQ multiplex PCR; TCRdb's copy has only in-frame clones and leaves some out. The D gene and trimming were derived from the DNA, and the V and J assignments and clone size from that table. The data contain 80,000 to 100,000 clones, more than 70% of them singletons. Sequencing was carried out using peripheral blood. The chain carries TRBV3-1 (or the pseudogene TRBV3-2) and TRBJ1-6; D not resolved. The receptor was isolated from a man in his 70s with acute or convalescent COVID-19. The CDR3 sequence: CASSQDLAATYNSPLHF. The CDR3 region has the DNA TGTGCCAGCAGCCAAGATCTGGCGGCTACTTATAATTCACCCCTCCACTTT.